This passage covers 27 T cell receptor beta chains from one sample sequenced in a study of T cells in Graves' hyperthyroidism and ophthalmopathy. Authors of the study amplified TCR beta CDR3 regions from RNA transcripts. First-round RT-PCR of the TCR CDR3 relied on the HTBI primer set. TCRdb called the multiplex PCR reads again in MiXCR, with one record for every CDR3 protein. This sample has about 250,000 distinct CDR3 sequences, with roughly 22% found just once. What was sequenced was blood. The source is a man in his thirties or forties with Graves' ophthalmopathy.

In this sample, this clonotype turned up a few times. DNA for the CDR3: TGTGCCATCAGTGAGAGGACCACAGATACGCAGTATTTT. This encodes CAISERTTDTQYF. The genes are TRBV10-3 and TRBJ2-3; D ambiguous. Trimming removed 2 bases from V and 2 bases from J, with 5 bases in between. Germline V gives CDR1 ENHRY, CDR2 SYGVKD. CDR3 size: 13 residues.

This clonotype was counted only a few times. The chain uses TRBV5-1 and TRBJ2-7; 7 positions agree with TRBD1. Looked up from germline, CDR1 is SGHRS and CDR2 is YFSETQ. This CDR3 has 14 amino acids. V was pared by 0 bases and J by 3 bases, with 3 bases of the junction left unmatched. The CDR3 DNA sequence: TGCGCCAGCAGCTTGGTGAGACAGGGCTACGAGCAGTACTTC. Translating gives CASSLVRQGYEQYF.

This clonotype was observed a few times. The CDR3 spells CASSRDRDNEKLFF. CDR3 coding DNA: TGTGCCAGTAGTAGGGACCGGGATAATGAAAAACTGTTTTTT. The J gene is TRBJ1-4, the V gene TRBV19; D may be TRBD1 (5 bases). Germline V gene sequence: CDR1 LNHDA, CDR2 SQIVND (reference sequence). The CDR3 has 14 residues. V was clipped by 4 bases and J by 4 bases, with 10 bases between them.

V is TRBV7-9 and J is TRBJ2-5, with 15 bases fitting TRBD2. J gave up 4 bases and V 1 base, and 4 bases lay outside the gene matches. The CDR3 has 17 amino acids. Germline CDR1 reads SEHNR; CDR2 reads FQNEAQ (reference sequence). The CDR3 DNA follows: TGTGCCAGCAGCTTAGTGGGGACTAGCGGGAGGCGAGAGACCCAGTACTTC. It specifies CASSLVGTSGRRETQYF.

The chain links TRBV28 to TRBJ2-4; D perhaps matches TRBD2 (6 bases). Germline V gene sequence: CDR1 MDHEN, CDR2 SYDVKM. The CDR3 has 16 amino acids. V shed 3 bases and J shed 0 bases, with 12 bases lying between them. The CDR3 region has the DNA TGTGCCAGCAGTTTTAACCCCGGGGGAGCCAAAAACATTCAGTACTTC. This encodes CASSFNPGGAKNIQYF.

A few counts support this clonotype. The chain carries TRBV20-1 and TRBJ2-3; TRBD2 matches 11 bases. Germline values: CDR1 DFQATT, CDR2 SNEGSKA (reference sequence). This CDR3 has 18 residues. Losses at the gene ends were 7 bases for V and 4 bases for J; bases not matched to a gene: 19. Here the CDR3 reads CSVQYLPGLAETPDTQYF. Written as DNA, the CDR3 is TGCAGTGTTCAATATCTGCCGGGACTAGCGGAGACTCCAGATACGCAGTATTTT.

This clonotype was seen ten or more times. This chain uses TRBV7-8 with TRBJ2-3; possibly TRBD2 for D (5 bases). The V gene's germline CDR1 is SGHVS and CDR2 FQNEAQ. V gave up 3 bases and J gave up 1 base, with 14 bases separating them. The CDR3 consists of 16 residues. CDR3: CASSFPGRRGTDTQYF. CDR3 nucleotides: TGTGCCAGCAGCTTCCCGGGTCGGCGGGGCACAGATACGCAGTATTTT. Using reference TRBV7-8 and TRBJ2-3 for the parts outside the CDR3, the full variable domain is GAGVSQSPRYKVAKRGQDVALRCDPISGHVSLFWYQQALGQGPEFLTYFQNEAQLDKSGLPSDRFFAERPEGSVSTLKIQRTQQEDSAVYLCASSFPGRRGTDTQYFGPGTRLTVL.

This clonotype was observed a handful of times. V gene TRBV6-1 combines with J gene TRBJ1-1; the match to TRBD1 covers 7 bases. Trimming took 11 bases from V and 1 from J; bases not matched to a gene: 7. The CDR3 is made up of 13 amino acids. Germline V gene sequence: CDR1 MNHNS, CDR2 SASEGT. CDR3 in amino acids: CAGGDRENTEAFF. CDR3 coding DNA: TGTGCCGGAGGAGACAGGGAGAACACTGAAGCTTTCTTT.

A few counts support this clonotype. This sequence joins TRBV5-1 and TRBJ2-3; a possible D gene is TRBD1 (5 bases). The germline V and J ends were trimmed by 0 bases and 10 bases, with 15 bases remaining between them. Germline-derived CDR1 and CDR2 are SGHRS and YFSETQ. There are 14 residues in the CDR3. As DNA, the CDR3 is TGCGCCAGCAGCTTGGACCCACAGGTACCTGCGCAGTATTTT. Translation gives CASSLDPQVPAQYF.

The DNA for the CDR3 is TGTGCCAGTAGTATCTTCGGGACTAGCGGGACTATATATGCCGGGGAGCTGTTTTTT. Translating gives CASSIFGTSGTIYAGELFF. The V call is TRBV19, the J call TRBJ2-2, with TRBD2 identical over 13 bases. Germline values: CDR1 LNHDA, CDR2 SQIVND (reference sequence). The CDR3 contains 19 residues. V shed 3 bases and J 6 bases; nucleotides not matched to a gene: 13. Using reference TRBV19 and TRBJ2-2 for the parts outside the CDR3, the full variable domain is DGGITQSPKYLFRKEGQNVTLSCEQNLNHDAMYWYRQDPGQGLRLIYYSQIVNDFQKGDIAEGYSVSREKKESFPLTVTSAQKNPTAFYLCASSIFGTSGTIYAGELFFGEGSRLTVL.

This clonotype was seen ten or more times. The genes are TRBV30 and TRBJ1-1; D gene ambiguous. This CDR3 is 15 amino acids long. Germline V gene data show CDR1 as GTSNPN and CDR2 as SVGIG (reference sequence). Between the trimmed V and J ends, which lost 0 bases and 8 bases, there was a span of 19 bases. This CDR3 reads CAWSVLYGRSTEAFF. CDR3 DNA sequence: TGTGCCTGGAGTGTATTATACGGCAGATCGACAGAAGCTTTCTTT.

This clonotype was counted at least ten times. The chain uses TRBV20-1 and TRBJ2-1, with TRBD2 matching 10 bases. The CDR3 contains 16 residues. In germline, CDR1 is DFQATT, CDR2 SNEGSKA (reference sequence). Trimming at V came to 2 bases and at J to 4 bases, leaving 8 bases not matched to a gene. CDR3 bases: TGCAGTGCTAGACGCCCTACTAGCGGGGAATACAATGAGCAGTTCTTC. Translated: CSARRPTSGEYNEQFF.

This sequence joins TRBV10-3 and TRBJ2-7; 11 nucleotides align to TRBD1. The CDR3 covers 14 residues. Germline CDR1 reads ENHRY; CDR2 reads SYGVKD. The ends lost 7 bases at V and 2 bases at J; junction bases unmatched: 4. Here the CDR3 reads CAITLGQGAYEQYF. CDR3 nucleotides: TGTGCCATCACCCTGGGACAGGGGGCCTACGAGCAGTACTTC.

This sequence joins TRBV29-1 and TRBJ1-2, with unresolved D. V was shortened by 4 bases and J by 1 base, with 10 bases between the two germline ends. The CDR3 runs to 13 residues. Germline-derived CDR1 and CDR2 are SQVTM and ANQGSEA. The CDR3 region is CSVATTLNYGYTF. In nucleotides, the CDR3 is TGCAGCGTTGCGACAACCCTTAACTATGGCTACACCTTC.

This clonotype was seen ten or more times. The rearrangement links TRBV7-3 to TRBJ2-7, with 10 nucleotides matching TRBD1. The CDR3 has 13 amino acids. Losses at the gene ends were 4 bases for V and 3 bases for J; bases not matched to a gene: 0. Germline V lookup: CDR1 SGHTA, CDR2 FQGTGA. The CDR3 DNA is TGTGCCAGCAGCTGGACAGGGGGCTACGAGCAGTACTTC. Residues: CASSWTGGYEQYF.

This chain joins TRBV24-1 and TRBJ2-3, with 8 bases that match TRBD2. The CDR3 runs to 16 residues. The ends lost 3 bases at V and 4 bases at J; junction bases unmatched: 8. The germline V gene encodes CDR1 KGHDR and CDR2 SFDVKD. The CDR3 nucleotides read TGTGCCACCAGTGATCCAAGCGGGAGTGGGGCAGATACGCAGTATTTT. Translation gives CATSDPSGSGADTQYF.

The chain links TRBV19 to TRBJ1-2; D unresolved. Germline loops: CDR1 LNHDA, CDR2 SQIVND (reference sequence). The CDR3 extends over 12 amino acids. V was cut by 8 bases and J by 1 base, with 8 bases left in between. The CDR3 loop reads CASVNSNYGYTF. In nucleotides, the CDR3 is TGTGCCAGTGTGAATAGTAACTATGGCTACACCTTC. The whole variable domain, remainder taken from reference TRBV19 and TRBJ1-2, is DGGITQSPKYLFRKEGQNVTLSCEQNLNHDAMYWYRQDPGQGLRLIYYSQIVNDFQKGDIAEGYSVSREKKESFPLTVTSAQKNPTAFYLCASVNSNYGYTFGSGTRLTVV.

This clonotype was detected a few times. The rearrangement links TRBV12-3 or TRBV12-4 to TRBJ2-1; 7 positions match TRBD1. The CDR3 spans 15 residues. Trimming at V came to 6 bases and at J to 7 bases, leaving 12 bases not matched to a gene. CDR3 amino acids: CASRQQGTPGNEQFF. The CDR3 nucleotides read TGTGCCAGCAGGCAACAGGGGACCCCGGGGAATGAGCAGTTCTTC.

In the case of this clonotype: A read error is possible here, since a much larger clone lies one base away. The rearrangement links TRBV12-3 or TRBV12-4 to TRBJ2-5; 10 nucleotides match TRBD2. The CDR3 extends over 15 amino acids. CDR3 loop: CASSFGLAAEETQHF. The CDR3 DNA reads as TGTGCCAGCAGTTTCGGACTAGCGGCAGAAGAGACCCAGCACTTC.

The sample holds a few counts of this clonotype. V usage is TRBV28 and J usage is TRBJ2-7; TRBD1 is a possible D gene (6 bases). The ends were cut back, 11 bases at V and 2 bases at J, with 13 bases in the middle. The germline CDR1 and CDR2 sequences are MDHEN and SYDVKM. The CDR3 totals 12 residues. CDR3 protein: CAVGGQTYEQYF. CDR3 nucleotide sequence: TGTGCCGTCGGAGGACAGACCTACGAGCAGTACTTC.

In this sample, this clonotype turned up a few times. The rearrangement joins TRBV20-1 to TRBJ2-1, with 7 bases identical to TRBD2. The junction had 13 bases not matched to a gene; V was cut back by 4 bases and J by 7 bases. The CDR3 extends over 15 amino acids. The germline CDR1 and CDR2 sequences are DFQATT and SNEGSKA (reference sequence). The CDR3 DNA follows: TGCAGTGCTAACCCAACGACTAGCCCGTTGAATGAGCAGTTCTTC. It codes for CSANPTTSPLNEQFF.

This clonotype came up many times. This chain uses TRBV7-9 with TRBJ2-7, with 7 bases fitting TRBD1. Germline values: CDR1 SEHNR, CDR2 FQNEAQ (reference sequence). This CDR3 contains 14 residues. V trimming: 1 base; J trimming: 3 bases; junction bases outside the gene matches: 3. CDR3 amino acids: CASSLGQGVYEQYF. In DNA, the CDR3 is TGTGCCAGCAGCTTAGGGCAGGGGGTCTACGAGCAGTACTTC.

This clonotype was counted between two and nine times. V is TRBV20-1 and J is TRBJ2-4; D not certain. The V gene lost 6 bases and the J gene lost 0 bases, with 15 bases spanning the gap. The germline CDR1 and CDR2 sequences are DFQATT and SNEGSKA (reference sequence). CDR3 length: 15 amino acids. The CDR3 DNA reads TGCAGTGCCGGTCACACGGTGCTAGCCAAAAACATTCAGTACTTC. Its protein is CSAGHTVLAKNIQYF.

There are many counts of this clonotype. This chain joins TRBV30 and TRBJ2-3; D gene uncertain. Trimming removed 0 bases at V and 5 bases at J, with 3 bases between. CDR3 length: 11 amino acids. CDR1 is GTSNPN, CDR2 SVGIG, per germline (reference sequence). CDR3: CAWSVGDTQYF. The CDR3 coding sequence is TGTGCCTGGAGTGTAGGAGATACGCAGTATTTT.

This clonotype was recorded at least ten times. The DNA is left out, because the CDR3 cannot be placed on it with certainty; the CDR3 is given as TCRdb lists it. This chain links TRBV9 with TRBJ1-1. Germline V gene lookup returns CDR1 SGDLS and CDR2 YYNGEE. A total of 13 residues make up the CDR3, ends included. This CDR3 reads CASSVVVGGGTFF.

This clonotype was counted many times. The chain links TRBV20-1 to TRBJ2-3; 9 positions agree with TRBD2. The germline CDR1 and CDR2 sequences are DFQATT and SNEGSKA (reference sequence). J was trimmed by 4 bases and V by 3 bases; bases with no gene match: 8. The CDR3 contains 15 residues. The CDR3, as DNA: TGCAGTGCTAGCATGGCGGGAGGGCAGTCAGATACGCAGTATTTT. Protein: CSASMAGGQSDTQYF.

The CDR3 loop reads CASSQALGRDRALEQYF. The CDR3 DNA sequence: TGCGCCAGCAGCCAAGCGTTGGGGCGGGACAGGGCTTTAGAGCAGTACTTC. V is TRBV4-1 and J is TRBJ2-7, with 9 bases identical to TRBD1. V was clipped by 1 base and J by 7 bases; unmatched bases: 14. Germline CDR1 MGHRA, CDR2 YSYEKL. There are 17 residues in the CDR3.